Below, one T cell receptor beta chain is given with its context. This clonotype showed up just once. There is no known antigen for this receptor. This sequence may be a read error, since a much larger clone differs from it by one base. Trimming at the junction amounts to 3 bases on V and 0 bases on J, and the germline ends lie 9 bases apart. The CDR3 has 14 amino acids, counting the end cysteine and phenylalanine. Just the 42-base CDR3 DNA is kept, in frame starting at base 1. The germline V gene specifies SGHRS as CDR1 and YFSETQ as CDR2. This record comes from a study of blood T cells in healthy people across ages (dated by TCRdb to about 2015). At the level of the whole study: Template switching captured roughly one uniquely barcoded TCR beta cDNA molecule per two T cells in model experiments. To track age-related changes in TCR beta repertoire diversity, the study relied on deep sequencing normalized with unique cDNA molecular identifiers. The donors were split into four age groups: young (average 16 years), middle-aged (39), aged (more than 60) and long-lived (roughly 86). Donors of different ages were randomly distributed across sequencing lanes to avoid experimental bias. Using the same blood draw, the study looked at two additional independent replicas of 1 million unique cDNA reads for two donors, one aged 18 to 30 and the other aged 80 or older.

Donors were 40 or so systemically healthy Caucasian individuals from Russia aged about 6 to 100 years. Approximately 9 milliliters of peripheral blood were collected from each donor into EDTA-treated Vacutainer tubes. Ficoll-Paque density-gradient centrifugation was used to isolate PBMCs, with at least 7 million per sample. Total RNA was extracted from PBMCs with Trizol reagent, with at least 5.5 micrograms obtained per sample. The percentages of naive CD45RAhigh/CD27high T cells were determined by flow cytometry on a PBMC aliquot from every donor. The paper's findings and limits, for the study overall: Donor CMV infection status was unknown, potentially confounding age-related changes in expanded clonotypes. Compared with the aged group, the long-lived group had more naive CD4+ T cells, fewer expanded clones and increased TCR diversity, suggesting age selection. The percentage of naive T cells measured by flow cytometry correlated strongly with observed TCR beta diversity. Since profiling was done on bulk unsorted PBMCs, naive and antigen-experienced compartments could not be conclusively compared. Estimates of total diversity based on one million sequenced T cells were considered lower bounds and underestimates. As age increased, observed TCR beta diversity per million T cells dropped in a roughly linear way, and a significant reduction was already evident by age 40.

The library relied on 5' RACE. TCRdb shows the sequencer as Illumina HiSeq 2500. A second roughly 7 to 12 cycle PCR used a sample-barcoded 5' primer and a J-beta primer mix. Each TCR beta cDNA molecule received a unique molecular identifier from a template-switch 5' adaptor carrying 12 random nucleotides. Each sample yielded at least 3 million CDR3-containing paired-end reads. First-strand cDNA synthesis was performed from all RNA using the Mint cDNA synthesis kit, with priming by a TRBC-specific oligonucleotide. Following uracil-DNA glycosylase treatment, a first 18-cycle PCR with universal primers M1SS and BC2_uni_R was performed on all cDNA. In the original analysis: For normalization, 1 million high-quality reads were randomly selected from each sample, with every read carrying a distinct molecular identifier. Instead of being binned into consensus sequences, reads that shared molecular identifiers were thrown out. MiTCR, set to a Q25 quality threshold and the strictest error-elimination algorithm, was used for CDR3 identification, clonotype clustering and error correction. A nonparametric unseen species model using Euler transformation provided a lower-bound estimate of total TCR beta diversity. Using fastp trimming at Q25 and MiXCR clonotype assembly, TCRdb reanalyzed the public sequencing data and kept in-frame beta chains. For every CDR3 protein sequence, its rows merge into one entry that carries the most common genes and DNA. In this record, the V and J calls reflect TCRdb's handling and not the investigators' own analysis. The sample table lists 850,000 to 950,000 distinct CDR3 sequences, more than 25% of them with a count of one. 17% of the sample comes from the top ten.

This clonotype originated in an elderly woman in good health. The receptor chain draws on TRBV5-1 and TRBJ2-5; 5 matching bases give a weak D call of TRBD2. The sequenced sample consisted of blood. The encoded CDR3 is CASSSWRDQETQYF. The DNA sequence follows: TGCGCCAGCAGCTCGTGGCGGGACCAAGAGACCCAGTACTTC. With the portions outside the CDR3 filled from the reference TRBV5-1 and TRBJ2-5 genes, the complete variable region becomes KAGVTQTPRYLIKTRGQQVTLSCSPISGHRSVSWYQQTPGQGLQFLFEYFSETQRNKGNFPGRFSGRQFSNSRSEMNVSTLELGDSALYLCASSSWRDQETQYFGPGTRLLVL.